These T cell receptor beta chains were read from a single sample in a study of T cells in Graves' hyperthyroidism and ophthalmopathy. TCRdb reanalysed the multiplex PCR reads using MiXCR and keeps one entry per CDR3 protein. The profile shows about 740,000 distinct CDR3 sequences, 12% to 15% of them singletons. Sequenced material: blood. Receptors originate from a woman younger than 35 with Graves' hyperthyroidism. CDR3s include the opening cysteine and the closing phenylalanine or tryptophan. D genes are given only for firm matches. Not every row has a clone size; where given, it reads once, few, many or a size class.

TRBD1	TRBV6-1	.	TRBJ1-5	CASSWDRGDQPQHF	TGTGCCAGCAGCTGGGACAGAGGCGATCAGCCCCAGCATTTT
TRBD1	TRBV15	few	TRBJ1-2	CATSSWDRGNYGYTF	TGTGCCACCAGCAGCTGGGACAGGGGAAACTATGGCTACACCTTC
TRBD1	TRBV15	many	TRBJ1-5	CATSRQDRVGNQPQHF	TGTGCCACCAGCAGACAGGACAGGGTTGGCAATCAGCCCCAGCATTTT
.	TRBV29-1	many	TRBJ1-1	CSARPARHTEAFF	TGCAGCGCGAGGCCAGCTAGACACACTGAAGCTTTCTTT
TRBD2	TRBV6-1	.	TRBJ2-3	CASRLSGTSGSAQYF	TGTGCCAGCAGACTTTCCGGGACTAGCGGGAGTGCGCAGTATTTT
.	TRBV12-3/TRBV12-4	few	TRBJ2-1	CASGTGPGNEQFF	TGTGCCAGCGGGACTGGACCGGGGAATGAGCAGTTCTTC
.	TRBV18	many	TRBJ1-1	CASSPQGLTEAFF	TGTGCCAGCTCACCCCAGGGGCTCACTGAAGCTTTCTTT
.	TRBV27	many	TRBJ2-7	CASSLGRSTYEQYF	TGTGCCAGCAGTTTGGGCAGGTCCACCTACGAGCAGTACTTC
.	TRBV29-1	.	TRBJ2-5	CSVFTGLETQYF	TGCAGCGTCTTTACAGGGTTAGAGACCCAGTACTTC
.	TRBV4-3	many	TRBJ2-1	CASSQVVAVPYNEQFF	TGCGCCAGCAGCCAAGTAGTAGCGGTCCCCTACAATGAGCAGTTCTTC
.	TRBV6-2/TRBV6-3	.	TRBJ2-6	CVSQGRNSGANVLTF	TGTGTCAGCCAGGGTCGCAACTCTGGGGCCAACGTCCTGACTTTC
.	TRBV13	.	TRBJ2-2	CASSVEDAGELFF	TGTGCCAGCAGCGTGGAAGACGCCGGGGAGCTGTTTTTT
.	TRBV2	many	TRBJ1-2	CASSYTRRLGGYTF	TGTGCCAGCAGCTACACTAGACGCCTGGGGGGCTACACCTTC
.	TRBV6-1	.	TRBJ2-6	CASGRNSGANVLTF	TGTGCCAGCGGACGGAACTCTGGGGCCAACGTCCTGACTTTC
TRBD1	TRBV5-1	many	TRBJ2-7	CASSLEGTGTYEQYF	TGCGCCAGCAGCTTGGAGGGGACAGGTACCTACGAGCAGTACTTC
TRBD2	TRBV19	few	TRBJ2-5	CASSPLASGMETQHF	TGTGCCAGTAGTCCGCTTGCTAGCGGGATGGAGACCCAGCACTTC
.	TRBV19	many	TRBJ2-2	CASSLRNGELFF	TGTGCCAGTAGTCTTCGTAACGGGGAGCTGTTTTTT
.	TRBV7-2	few	TRBJ1-6	CASTGLSAGYNSPLHF	TGTGCCAGCACCGGACTTTCGGCGGGCTATAATTCACCCCTCCACTTT
.	TRBV18	.	TRBJ2-7	CASSPTWSSYEQYF	TGTGCCAGCTCACCCACTTGGAGCTCCTACGAGCAGTACTTC
TRBD1	TRBV7-3	.	TRBJ2-2	CASSLTRDRGRTGELFF	TGTGCCAGCAGCTTAACCCGGGACAGGGGTCGAACCGGGGAGCTGTTTTTT
.	TRBV7-8	.	TRBJ1-4	CASGTEETTNEKLFF	TGTGCCAGCGGGACCGAGGAGACAACTAATGAAAAACTGTTTTTT
TRBD2	TRBV27	.	TRBJ2-3	CASSLAGGPLDTDTQYF	TGTGCCAGCAGCCTAGCGGGAGGACCCCTTGACACAGATACGCAGTATTTT
.	TRBV30	many	TRBJ2-3	CAWTLDWSTDTQYF	TGTGCCTGGACCTTGGACTGGAGCACAGATACGCAGTATTTT
TRBD1	TRBV30	few	TRBJ1-2	CAWSPGTGTGGYTF	TGTGCCTGGAGTCCCGGGACAGGGACTGGTGGCTACACCTTC
TRBD2	TRBV6-1	many	TRBJ2-7	CAGGGRRPPYEQYF	TGTGCCGGCGGCGGGAGGCGTCCCCCCTACGAGCAGTACTTC